This record concerns one T cell receptor (beta chain) sequence. Its specificity is not known. This record belongs to a study of T-cell reconstitution after alpha-beta-depleted transplantation in children. Unique molecular identifiers were incorporated into the prepared TCRbeta library. TCRdb used MiXCR to reprocess the PCR reads, holding one entry per CDR3 protein. The data contain about 980,000 distinct CDR3 sequences, roughly 31% of them singletons. Findings and limits, study-wide: T-cell counts and diversity at one year following transplant were attributed mainly to newly produced T cells. About two months after transplant, alpha-beta T cells reportedly came from several hundred expanded graft clones.

The specimen was PBMCs, mostly from graft donor cells, collected 360 days after TCRalphabeta/CD19-depleted stem cell transplant. This clonotype originated in a boy in the first two years of life who had a stem cell transplant for SCID, so the T cells may come from the graft donor.

The CDR3 spells CASRSVDLSYEQYF. CDR3 bases: TGTGCCTCCCGTAGTGTGGACCTCTCCTACGAGCAGTACTTC. This chain joins TRBV10-3 and TRBJ2-7, with D uncertain. The CDR3 length is 14 residues. V dropped 11 bases and J dropped 0 bases, with 17 bases sitting between them. In germline, CDR1 is ENHRY, CDR2 SYGVKD.